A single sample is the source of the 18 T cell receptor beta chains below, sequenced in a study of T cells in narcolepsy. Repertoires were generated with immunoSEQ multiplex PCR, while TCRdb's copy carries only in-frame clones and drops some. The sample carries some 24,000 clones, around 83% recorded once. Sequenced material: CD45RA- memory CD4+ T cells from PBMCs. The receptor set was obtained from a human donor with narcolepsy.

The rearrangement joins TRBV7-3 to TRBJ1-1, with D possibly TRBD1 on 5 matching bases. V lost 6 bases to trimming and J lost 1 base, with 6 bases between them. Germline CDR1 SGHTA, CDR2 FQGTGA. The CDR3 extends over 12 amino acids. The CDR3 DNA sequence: TGTGCCAGCAGTACAGGGAACACTGAAGCTTTCTTT. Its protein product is CASSTGNTEAFF.

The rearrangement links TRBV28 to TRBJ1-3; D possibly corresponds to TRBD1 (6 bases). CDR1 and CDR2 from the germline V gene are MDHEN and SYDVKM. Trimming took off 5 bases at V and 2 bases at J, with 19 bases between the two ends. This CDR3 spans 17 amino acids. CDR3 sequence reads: CASSPNTGNRPGNTIYF. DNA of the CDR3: TGTGCCAGCAGTCCCAACACAGGGAATCGCCCTGGAAACACCATATATTTT.

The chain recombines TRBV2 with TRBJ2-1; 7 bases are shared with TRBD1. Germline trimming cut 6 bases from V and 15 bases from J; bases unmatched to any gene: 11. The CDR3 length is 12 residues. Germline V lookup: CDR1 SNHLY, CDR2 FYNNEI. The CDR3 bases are TGTGCCAGCAGCCAAACAGGGGACCTCCGGTTCTTC. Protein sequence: CASSQTGDLRFF.

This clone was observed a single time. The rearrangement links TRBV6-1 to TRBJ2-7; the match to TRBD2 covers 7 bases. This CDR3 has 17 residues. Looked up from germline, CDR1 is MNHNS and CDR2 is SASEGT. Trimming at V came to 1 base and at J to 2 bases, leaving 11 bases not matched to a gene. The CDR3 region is CASSEVFSGTRTYEQYF. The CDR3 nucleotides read TGTGCCAGCAGTGAAGTTTTCAGCGGGACGAGGACCTACGAGCAGTACTTC.

The CDR3 sequence: CATSRETSREIYEQFF. The DNA for the CDR3 is TGTGCCACCAGCAGAGAAACTAGTCGGGAGATCTATGAGCAGTTCTTC. The V gene is TRBV15, the J gene TRBJ2-1, with D maybe TRBD2 (6 bases). Deletions cut 0 bases from V and 8 bases from J, with 17 bases between. Germline V gene data show CDR1 as LNHNV and CDR2 as YYDKDF (reference sequence). The length of the CDR3 is 16 residues.

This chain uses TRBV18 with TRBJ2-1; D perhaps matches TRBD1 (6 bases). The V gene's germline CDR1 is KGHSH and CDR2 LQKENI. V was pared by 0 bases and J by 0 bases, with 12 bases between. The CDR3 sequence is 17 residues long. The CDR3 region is CASSPPGTQSSYNEQFF. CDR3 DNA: TGTGCCAGCTCACCACCAGGGACACAGAGCTCCTACAATGAGCAGTTCTTC.

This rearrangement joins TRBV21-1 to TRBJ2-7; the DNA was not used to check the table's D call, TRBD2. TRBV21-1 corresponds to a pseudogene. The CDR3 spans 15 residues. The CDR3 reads CASSKGERDSYEQYF. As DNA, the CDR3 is TGTGCCAGCAGCAAAGGTGAGCGGGACTCCTACGAGCAGTACTTC.

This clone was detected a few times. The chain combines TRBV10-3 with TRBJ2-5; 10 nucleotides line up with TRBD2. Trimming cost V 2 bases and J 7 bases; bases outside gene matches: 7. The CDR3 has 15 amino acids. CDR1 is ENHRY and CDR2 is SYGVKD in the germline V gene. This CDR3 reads CAISEGVAGGVTQYF. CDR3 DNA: TGTGCCATCAGTGAGGGGGTAGCGGGAGGCGTGACCCAGTACTTC.

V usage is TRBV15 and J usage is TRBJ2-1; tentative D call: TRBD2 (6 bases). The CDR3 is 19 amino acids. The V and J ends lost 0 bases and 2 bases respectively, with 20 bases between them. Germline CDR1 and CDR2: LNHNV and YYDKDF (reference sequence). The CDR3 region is CATSRDLGWSGPTYNEQFF. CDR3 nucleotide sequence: TGTGCCACCAGCAGAGATCTGGGGTGGAGCGGGCCGACCTACAATGAGCAGTTCTTC.

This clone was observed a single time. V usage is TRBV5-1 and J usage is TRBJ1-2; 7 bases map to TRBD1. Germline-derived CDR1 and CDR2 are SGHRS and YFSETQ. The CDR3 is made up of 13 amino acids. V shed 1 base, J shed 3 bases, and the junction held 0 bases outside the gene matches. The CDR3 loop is CASSLQGDYGYTF. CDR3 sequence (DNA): TGCGCCAGCAGCTTGCAGGGGGACTATGGCTACACCTTC.

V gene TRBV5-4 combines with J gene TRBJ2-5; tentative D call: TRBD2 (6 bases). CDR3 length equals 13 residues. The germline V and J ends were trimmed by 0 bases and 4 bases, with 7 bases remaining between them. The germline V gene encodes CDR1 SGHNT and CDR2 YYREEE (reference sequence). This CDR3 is CASSLAGGETQYF. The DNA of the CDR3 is TGTGCCAGCAGCTTGGCCGGGGGAGAGACCCAGTACTTC.

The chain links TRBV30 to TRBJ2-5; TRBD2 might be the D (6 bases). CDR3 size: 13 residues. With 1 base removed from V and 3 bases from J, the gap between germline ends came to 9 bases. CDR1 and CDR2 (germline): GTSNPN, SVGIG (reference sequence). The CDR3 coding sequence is TGTGCCTGGAGTGGGACGGGGGAAGAGACCCAGTACTTC. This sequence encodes CAWSGTGEETQYF. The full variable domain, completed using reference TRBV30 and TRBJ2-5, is SQTIHQWPATLVQPVGSPLSLECTVEGTSNPNLYWYRQAAGRGLQLLFYSVGIGQISSEVPQNLSASRPQDRQFILSSKKLLLSDSGFYLCAWSGTGEETQYFGPGTRLLVL.

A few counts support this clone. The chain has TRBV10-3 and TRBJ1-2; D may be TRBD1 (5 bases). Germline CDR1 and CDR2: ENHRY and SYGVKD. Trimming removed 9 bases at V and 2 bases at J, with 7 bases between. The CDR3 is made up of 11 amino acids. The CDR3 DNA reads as TGTGCCATGGGGGGGAACTATGGCTACACCTTC. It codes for CAMGGNYGYTF.

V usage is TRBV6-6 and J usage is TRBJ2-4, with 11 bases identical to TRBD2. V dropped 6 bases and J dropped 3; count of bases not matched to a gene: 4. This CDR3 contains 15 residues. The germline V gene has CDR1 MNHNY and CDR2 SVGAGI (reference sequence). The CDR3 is CASRGLAENKNIQYF. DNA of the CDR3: TGTGCCAGCAGGGGACTAGCGGAGAACAAAAACATTCAGTACTTC.

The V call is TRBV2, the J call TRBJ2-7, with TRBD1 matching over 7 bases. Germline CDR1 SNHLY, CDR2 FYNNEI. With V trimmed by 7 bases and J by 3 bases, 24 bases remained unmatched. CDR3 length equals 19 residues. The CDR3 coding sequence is TGTGCCAGCATTGGTCCGAGCCGGACAGGACTTTTTGACTTCTACGAGCAGTACTTC. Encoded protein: CASIGPSRTGLFDFYEQYF.

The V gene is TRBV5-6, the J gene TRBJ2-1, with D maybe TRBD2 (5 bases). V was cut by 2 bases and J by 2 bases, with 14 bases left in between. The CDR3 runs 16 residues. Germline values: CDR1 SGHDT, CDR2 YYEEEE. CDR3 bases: TGTGCCAGCAGCTTTACACTAGTTAGCACCTACAATGAGCAGTTCTTC. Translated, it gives CASSFTLVSTYNEQFF.

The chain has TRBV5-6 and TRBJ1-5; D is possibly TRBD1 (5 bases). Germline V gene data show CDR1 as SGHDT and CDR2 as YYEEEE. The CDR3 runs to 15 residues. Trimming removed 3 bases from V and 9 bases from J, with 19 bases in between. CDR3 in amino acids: CASSSRSGGVGPQHF. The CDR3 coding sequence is TGTGCCAGCAGCTCACGGAGCGGGGGAGTAGGGCCCCAGCATTTT.

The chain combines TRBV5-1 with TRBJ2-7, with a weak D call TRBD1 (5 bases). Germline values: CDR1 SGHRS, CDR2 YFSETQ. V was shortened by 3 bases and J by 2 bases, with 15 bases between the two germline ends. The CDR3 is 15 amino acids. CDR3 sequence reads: CASSWWGRGTYEQYF. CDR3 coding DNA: TGCGCCAGCAGCTGGTGGGGCAGAGGTACCTACGAGCAGTACTTC.